The 27 T cell receptor beta chains below all came from one sample that was sequenced in a study of shared clonotypes between healthy human individuals. Assay: immunoSEQ multiplex PCR; the TCRdb copy retains only in-frame clones and omits some. The table lists about 1,500,000 clones, roughly 96% of them singletons. Sequencing input: naive CD4+ T cells sorted from blood. Described subset: CD45RA+ positively selected. The receptors were gathered from a man between 25 and 39 years old in good health.

This clone has only a few counts. The chain carries TRBV4-2 and TRBJ2-7; D gene unclear. This CDR3 is 14 amino acids long. V was clipped by 0 bases and J by 0 bases, with 6 bases between them. Germline V lookup: CDR1 LGHNA, CDR2 YNFKEQ. DNA of the CDR3: TGTGCCAGCAGCCAAGATGGGATCTCCTACGAGCAGTACTTC. Its protein is CASSQDGISYEQYF.

V gene TRBV2 combines with J gene TRBJ1-3, with D possibly TRBD1 on 6 matching bases. The CDR3 contains 12 residues. Trimming stripped 6 bases from V and 3 bases from J, with 6 bases between. Per germline, CDR1 SNHLY and CDR2 FYNNEI. Here the CDR3 reads CASRDSGNTIYF. In nucleotides, the CDR3 is TGTGCCAGCAGGGACAGTGGAAACACCATATATTTT.

The chain is built from TRBV20-1 and TRBJ2-7; TRBD1 is a possible D gene (6 bases). The CDR3 is made up of 10 amino acids. CDR1 DFQATT and CDR2 SNEGSKA come from the germline V gene (reference sequence). The V and J ends lost 7 bases and 8 bases respectively, with 12 bases between them. DNA for the CDR3: TGCAGTGTGCAGGGGTTTCAGCAGTACTTC. Its protein is CSVQGFQQYF.

This clone was seen once. The chain employs TRBV18 and TRBJ2-3; D possibly corresponds to TRBD2 (5 bases). Trimming stripped 1 base from V and 2 bases from J, with 13 bases between. This CDR3 region has 16 residues. The germline V gene encodes CDR1 KGHSH and CDR2 LQKENI. The CDR3 spells CASSPLGPGSTDTQYF. The CDR3 DNA sequence: TGTGCCAGCTCACCACTTGGTCCGGGATCCACAGATACGCAGTATTTT.

The V call is TRBV7-9, the J call TRBJ2-1, with D perhaps assigned TRBD1 or TRBD2 (5 bases each). V was cut by 5 bases and J by 6 bases, with 14 bases left in between. Germline V gene data show CDR1 as SEHNR and CDR2 as FQNEAQ (reference sequence). The CDR3 is made up of 14 amino acids. CDR3 nucleotides: TGTGCCAGCAGCCCCGGGGCGATAGTCAATGAGCAGTTCTTC. It yields the protein CASSPGAIVNEQFF.

The chain employs TRBV7-2 and TRBJ2-1, with D perhaps TRBD1 or TRBD2 (6 bases each). Germline V gives CDR1 SGHTA, CDR2 FQGNSA. Trimming stripped 2 bases from V and 7 bases from J, with 15 bases between. This CDR3 comprises 15 residues. CDR3 in amino acids: CASSLMGASGNEQFF. CDR3 DNA sequence: TGTGCCAGCAGCTTAATGGGGGCCAGCGGGAATGAGCAGTTCTTC.

This chain joins TRBV6-1 and TRBJ2-2; maybe TRBD2 (6 bases). The CDR3 runs 13 residues. V was pared by 6 bases and J by 4 bases, with 9 bases between. CDR1 is MNHNS and CDR2 is SASEGT in the germline V gene. CDR3 sequence (DNA): TGTGCCAGCAGGGCGGGGCTCACCGGGGAGCTGTTTTTT. The encoded protein is CASRAGLTGELFF.

The rearrangement uses TRBV7-2 and TRBJ2-6; D may be TRBD1 or TRBD2 (5 bases each). The V gene's germline CDR1 is SGHTA and CDR2 FQGNSA. This CDR3 has 16 amino acids. Deletions cut 6 bases from V and 3 bases from J, with 15 bases between. CDR3 amino acids: CASSSSRGNGANVLTF. The CDR3 coding sequence is TGTGCCAGCAGTTCTAGTCGGGGCAATGGGGCCAACGTCCTGACTTTC.

The chain combines TRBV19 with TRBJ2-7; no reliable D call. The V gene's germline CDR1 is LNHDA and CDR2 SQIVND (reference sequence). This CDR3 comprises 13 residues. Trimming took off 1 base at V and 5 bases at J, with 9 bases between the two ends. CDR3 DNA sequence: TGTGCCAGTAGTATAGTAGCAGGTCACGAGCAGTACTTC. Its protein product is CASSIVAGHEQYF.

The rearrangement uses TRBV11-2 and TRBJ1-1; D not resolved. This CDR3 comprises 11 residues. The V and J ends lost 6 bases and 7 bases respectively, with 9 bases between them. Germline CDR1 SGHAT, CDR2 FQNNGV. CDR3 nucleotide sequence: TGTGCCAGCAGTTTGTACGGTGAAGCTTTCTTT. This gives the protein CASSLYGEAFF.

The rearrangement uses TRBV7-2 and TRBJ2-7, with D possibly TRBD2 on 6 matching bases. Germline-derived CDR1 and CDR2 are SGHTA and FQGNSA. The CDR3 runs to 17 residues. V lost 1 base and J lost 0, with 16 bases in between. CDR3 amino acids: CASSLVFWDSSSYEQYF. The CDR3 region has the DNA TGTGCCAGCAGCTTAGTTTTTTGGGACTCAAGCTCCTACGAGCAGTACTTC.

The chain carries TRBV19 and TRBJ1-2, with 7 bases that match TRBD1. The CDR3 is 14 amino acids. V dropped 6 bases and J dropped 3; count of bases not matched to a gene: 7. Germline V CDR1 and CDR2: LNHDA, SQIVND (reference sequence). CDR3 region: CASRGGGADYGYTF. The CDR3, as DNA: TGTGCCAGTAGAGGAGGGGGCGCGGACTATGGCTACACCTTC. Supplemented by reference TRBV19 and TRBJ1-2, the full variable domain reads DGGITQSPKYLFRKEGQNVTLSCEQNLNHDAMYWYRQDPGQGLRLIYYSQIVNDFQKGDIAEGYSVSREKKESFPLTVTSAQKNPTAFYLCASRGGGADYGYTFGSGTRLTVV.

This chain links TRBV6-1 with TRBJ2-2; D not resolved. V lost 0 bases and J 4 bases, leaving 15 bases between the germline ends. The length of the CDR3 is 17 residues. Germline CDR1 MNHNS, CDR2 SASEGT. The CDR3 here is CASSEAVGRVGTGELFF. The DNA for the CDR3 is TGTGCCAGCAGTGAAGCTGTGGGTAGGGTTGGCACCGGGGAGCTGTTTTTT.

V and J are TRBV11-2 and TRBJ2-7; D is unclear. CDR3 size: 14 residues. V lost 0 bases to trimming and J lost 3 bases, with 9 bases between them. Germline assignment: CDR1 SGHAT and CDR2 FQNNGV. CDR3 nucleotide sequence: TGTGCCAGCAGCTTAGATCAGACTTTCTACGAGCAGTACTTC. Protein sequence: CASSLDQTFYEQYF.

The chain joins TRBV5-4 to TRBJ1-1; D gene ambiguous. The V gene lost 4 bases and the J gene lost 10 bases, with 17 bases spanning the gap. The CDR3 is 13 amino acids. CDR1 and CDR2 (germline): SGHNT, YYREEE (reference sequence). CDR3 sequence reads: CASSLYNNEGAFF. The CDR3 DNA follows: TGTGCCAGCAGCCTTTACAACAACGAGGGAGCTTTCTTT. The full variable domain, completed using reference TRBV5-4 and TRBJ1-1, is ETGVTQSPTHLIKTRGQQVTLRCSSQSGHNTVSWYQQALGQGPQFIFQYYREEENGRGNFPPRFSGLQFPNYSSELNVNALELDDSALYLCASSLYNNEGAFFGQGTRLTVV.

J is TRBJ1-2 and V is TRBV5-1; the D is unclear. The CDR3 extends over 13 amino acids. Germline V lookup: CDR1 SGHRS, CDR2 YFSETQ. V dropped 4 bases and J dropped 8 bases, with 15 bases sitting between them. CDR3 DNA: TGCGCCAGCAGCCCCGTTCTGGCAGACGGCTACACCTTC. Translated: CASSPVLADGYTF.

This sequence joins TRBV5-8 and TRBJ1-5; the D gene is possibly TRBD1 (5 bases). The CDR3 consists of 14 residues. Trimming stripped 0 bases from V and 4 bases from J, with 8 bases between. Germline V gene lookup returns CDR1 SGHTS and CDR2 YDEGEE. DNA of the CDR3: TGTGCCAGCAGCTTGGGGACAAAAAATCAGCCCCAGCATTTT. It translates to CASSLGTKNQPQHF.

The sample holds one count of this clone. The junction and the germline gene differ at one end; a read error may be behind it. The chain recombines TRBV2 with TRBJ1-1; D gene ambiguous. The CDR3 length is 15 residues. CDR1 is SNHLY, CDR2 FYNNEI, per germline. CDR3 sequence: CASSVTGIGNAEAFF. The CDR3 nucleotides read TGTGCCAGCAGTGTCACTGGTATAGGGAACGCTGAAGCTTTCTTT. The entire variable domain, with the rest obtained from reference TRBV2 and TRBJ1-1, is as follows: EPEVTQTPSHQVTQMGQEVILRCVPISNHLYFYWYRQILGQKVEFLVSFYNNEISEKSEIFDDQFSVERPDGSNFTLKIRSTKLEDSAMYFCASSVTGIGNAEAFFGQGTRLTVV.

V usage is TRBV6-4 and J usage is TRBJ2-3; 13 nucleotides match TRBD2. The germline gives CDR1 MRHNA, CDR2 SNTAGT. The V segment lost 6 bases and the J segment 4 bases; nucleotides outside the gene matches: 4. The CDR3 sequence is 15 residues long. In nucleotides, the CDR3 is TGTGCCAGCAGCCAAGGACTAGCGGGAGCAGATACGCAGTATTTT. It encodes CASSQGLAGADTQYF.

The CDR3 sequence: CASSLVAGVAPDTQYF. CDR3 nucleotides: TGTGCCAGCAGCTTAGTGGCGGGCGTCGCCCCAGATACGCAGTATTTT. The V call is TRBV7-2, the J call TRBJ2-3, with D perhaps TRBD2 (5 bases). The CDR3 sequence is 16 residues long. Germline values: CDR1 SGHTA, CDR2 FQGNSA. Trimming cost V 1 base and J 4 bases, with 15 bases left between them.

As concerns this clone: A much larger clone differs from this one at a single base, so this may be a read error. Other DNA sequences within the sample encode an identical CDR3. The rearrangement uses TRBV28 and TRBJ2-7; 7 bases are a match to TRBD1. Germline values: CDR1 MDHEN, CDR2 SYDVKM. This CDR3 contains 12 residues. V shed 6 bases, J shed 3 bases, and the junction held 2 bases outside the gene matches. In nucleotides, the CDR3 is TGTGCCAGCAGCGGGACAGACTACGAGCAGTACTTC. Its protein is CASSGTDYEQYF.

The J gene is TRBJ1-2, the V gene TRBV29-1; 8 nucleotides agree with TRBD1. Germline V CDR1 and CDR2: SQVTM, ANQGSEA. The trim removed 1 base at V and 6 bases at J, leaving 10 bases unmatched. The CDR3 has 15 amino acids. Here the CDR3 reads CSVEVWPGGQDGYTF. As DNA, the CDR3 is TGCAGCGTTGAAGTCTGGCCAGGGGGCCAGGATGGCTACACCTTC.

The chain has TRBV16 and TRBJ2-7, with TRBD1 as a possible D gene (5 bases). Germline-derived CDR1 and CDR2 are KGHSY and FQNENV. Trimming left V 0 bases short and J 4 bases short, with 13 bases between. CDR3 size: 15 residues. The CDR3 sequence is CASSQSRDRPYEQYF. DNA of the CDR3: TGTGCCAGCAGCCAATCTCGCGACAGACCATACGAGCAGTACTTC. Filled out from reference TRBV16 and TRBJ2-7, the complete variable domain reads GEEVAQTPKHLVRGEGQKAKLYCAPIKGHSYVFWYQQVLKNEFKFLISFQNENVFDETGMPKERFSAKCLPNSPCSLEIQATKLEDSAVYFCASSQSRDRPYEQYFGPGTRLTVT.

The rearrangement uses TRBV4-3 and TRBJ1-4; 7 bases line up with TRBD1. In germline, CDR1 is LGHNA, CDR2 YSLEER. The CDR3 runs to 18 residues. The ends lost 1 base at V and 7 bases at J; junction bases unmatched: 15. The DNA of the CDR3 is TGCGCCAGCAGCCAAGTTAACCACGGACAGGCCGGAGGTGAAAAACTGTTTTTT. Its protein is CASSQVNHGQAGGEKLFF.

The chain carries TRBV10-3 and TRBJ2-7; TRBD2 aligns across 8 bases. The junction had 10 bases not matched to a gene; V was cut back by 2 bases and J by 4 bases. There are 16 residues in the CDR3. Germline V gives CDR1 ENHRY, CDR2 SYGVKD. The CDR3 loop reads CAISEPSGSGLYEQYF. The CDR3 DNA reads as TGTGCCATCAGTGAGCCTAGCGGGTCGGGGTTATACGAGCAGTACTTC.

This chain joins TRBV6-1 and TRBJ1-2; D unclear. The CDR3 spans 14 residues. Germline-derived CDR1 and CDR2 are MNHNS and SASEGT. The V end was cut by 6 bases, the J end by 4 bases, with 15 bases between. In nucleotides, the CDR3 is TGTGCCAGCAGCCTCAAGAGGCCCGTCTATGGCTACACCTTC. This translates into CASSLKRPVYGYTF.

This chain joins TRBV18 and TRBJ1-1; tentative D call: TRBD1 (6 bases). The V end lost 2 bases, the J end lost 1 base, and 11 bases lay between the germline ends. Per the germline V gene, CDR1 is KGHSH and CDR2 is LQKENI. This CDR3 spans 15 amino acids. CDR3 sequence: CASSPVDSRNTEAFF. The DNA of the CDR3 is TGTGCCAGCTCACCAGTGGACAGCCGGAACACTGAAGCTTTCTTT.